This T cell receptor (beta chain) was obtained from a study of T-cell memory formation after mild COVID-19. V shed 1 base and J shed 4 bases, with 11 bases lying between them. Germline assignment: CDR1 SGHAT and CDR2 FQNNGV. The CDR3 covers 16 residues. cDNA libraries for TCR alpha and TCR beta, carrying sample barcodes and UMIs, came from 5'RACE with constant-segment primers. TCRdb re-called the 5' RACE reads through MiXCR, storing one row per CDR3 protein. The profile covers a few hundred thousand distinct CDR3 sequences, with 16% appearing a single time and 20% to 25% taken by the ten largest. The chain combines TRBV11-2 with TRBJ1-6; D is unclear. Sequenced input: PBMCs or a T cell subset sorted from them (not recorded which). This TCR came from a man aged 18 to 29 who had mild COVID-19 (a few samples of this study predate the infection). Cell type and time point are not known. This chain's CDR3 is CASSLGVGSYNSPLHF. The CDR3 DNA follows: TGTGCCAGCAGCTTAGGGGTCGGGTCGTATAATTCACCCCTCCACTTT.